This record concerns one T cell receptor beta chain sequence. Per the germline V gene, CDR1 is MGHRA and CDR2 is YSYEKL. The CDR3 totals 16 residues. Trimming pared 0 bases from V and 8 bases from J, leaving 17 bases between. The sample belongs to a study of blood T cells in healthy people across ages. Primed by a sample-barcoded 5' primer and a J-beta primer mix, a second PCR proceeded for roughly 7 to 11 cycles. TCRdb independently ran MiXCR on the 5' RACE reads; one entry per CDR3 protein. The sample includes 900,000 to 950,000 distinct CDR3 sequences, approximately 32% of them seen just once. The sample also formed part of further work on T cells of mothers and their children. From that study: At a rate of approximately 1.4 ug per 15 ul, cDNA synthesis received all of the extracted RNA.

Sequencing input: blood. The rearrangement joins TRBV4-1 to TRBJ1-5; unclear D gene. The sequence derives from a woman between 40 and 50 years old in good health. The CDR3 DNA sequence: TGCGCCAGCAGCCAAGAGCCGGGAAGATTTTTGGAGCCCCAGCATTTT. It translates to CASSQEPGRFLEPQHF.